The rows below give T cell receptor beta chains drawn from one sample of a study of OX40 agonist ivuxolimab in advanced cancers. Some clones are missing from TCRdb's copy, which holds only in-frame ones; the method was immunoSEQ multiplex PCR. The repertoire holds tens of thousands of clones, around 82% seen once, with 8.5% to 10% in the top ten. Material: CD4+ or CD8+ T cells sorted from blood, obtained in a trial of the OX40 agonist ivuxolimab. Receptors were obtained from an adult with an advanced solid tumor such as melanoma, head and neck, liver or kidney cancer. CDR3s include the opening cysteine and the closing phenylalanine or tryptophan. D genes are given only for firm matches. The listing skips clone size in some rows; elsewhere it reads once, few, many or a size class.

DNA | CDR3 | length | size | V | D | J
TGTGCCAGCAGGCTAAACAGAGTTAATTCACCCCTCCACTTT | CASRLNRVNSPLHF | 14 | NA | TRBV6-5 | NA | TRBJ1-6
TGTGCCAGCAGCTTATATAGTCACTCCCAACTATACACCGGGGAGCTGTTTTTT | CASSLYSHSQLYTGELFF | 18 | NA | TRBV7-6 | NA | TRBJ2-2
TGTGCCAGCAGTTCGTACCAGGGATACACTGAAGCTTTCTTT | CASSSYQGYTEAFF | 14 | few | TRBV28 | NA | TRBJ1-1
TGTGCCAGCAGCTCGACAGGGCCAAACTACAATGAGCAGTTCTTC | CASSSTGPNYNEQFF | 15 | NA | TRBV7-3 | TRBD1 | TRBJ2-1
TGTGCCAGCAGTTCCCAGGGGAATGAGCAGTTCTTC | CASSSQGNEQFF | 12 | NA | TRBV6-5 | NA | TRBJ2-1
TGTGCCAGCAGGGGCCGGGGGGGGCCTGGGTCACCCCTCCACTTT | CASRGRGGPGSPLHF | 15 | NA | TRBV7-3 | NA | TRBJ1-6
TGTGCCAGTAGTAACCCGATGAGGGACTATGGCTACACCTTC | CASSNPMRDYGYTF | 14 | NA | TRBV19 | NA | TRBJ1-2
TGTGCCAGCAGCAAGAAACAGGGGTTCGCAGATACGCAGTATTTT | CASSKKQGFADTQYF | 15 | NA | TRBV5-6 | TRBD1 | TRBJ2-3
TGTGCCAGCAGCTTAGTGGGGCTTCCCACAGATACGCAGTATTTT | CASSLVGLPTDTQYF | 15 | NA | TRBV7-9 | NA | TRBJ2-3
TGTGCCAGCAGTGAACTGAAGAACTATGGCTACACCTTC | CASSELKNYGYTF | 13 | NA | TRBV6-1 | NA | TRBJ1-2
TGTGCCAGCAGCTTAGATCTCGCAGGGCCACACTATGGCTACACCTTC | CASSLDLAGPHYGYTF | 16 | NA | TRBV7-2 | NA | TRBJ1-2
TGTGCCAGCAGCTTAGGACAGGGTCAGCACGAGCAGTACTTC | CASSLGQGQHEQYF | 14 | NA | TRBV7-8 | TRBD1 | TRBJ2-7
TGTGCTAGTGGCTCGCGGTACCTACCGGGACTAGGGGCCCAAGGATGGACCCAGTACTTC | CASGSRYLPGLGAQGWTQYF | 20 | medium-sized | TRBV12-5 | TRBD2 | TRBJ2-5
TGTGCCAGCTCAGTCGGATCCTACGAGCAGTACTTC | CASSVGSYEQYF | 12 | NA | TRBV18 | NA | TRBJ2-7
TGTGCCAGCAGCTGGACGTCTAGCACAGATACGCAGTATTTT | CASSWTSSTDTQYF | 14 | NA | TRBV11-3 | NA | TRBJ2-3
TGCGCCAGCAGTGAGCACCTTTCCTATGGCTACACCTTC | CASSEHLSYGYTF | 13 | NA | TRBV10-1 | NA | TRBJ1-2
TGTGCCAGCAGCGTCGGGGGTATGGACAATGAGCAGTTCTTC | CASSVGGMDNEQFF | 14 | NA | TRBV9 | NA | TRBJ2-1
TGTGCCAGCAGCGTAGAGGTCCGGGGGCCTGGAAACACCATATATTTT | CASSVEVRGPGNTIYF | 16 | NA | TRBV9 | NA | TRBJ1-3
TGTGCCAGCAGACCACCGGGACTAGCCGACACCGGGGAGCTGTTTTTT | CASRPPGLADTGELFF | 16 | NA | TRBV7-2 | TRBD2 | TRBJ2-2
TGTGCCAGCAGCGTTACAGGGGGCGCTGGAAACACCATATATTTT | CASSVTGGAGNTIYF | 15 | NA | TRBV28 | TRBD1 | TRBJ1-3
TGTGCCAGCACGGAAGGGGGCCCGAACACTGAAGCTTTCTTT | CASTEGGPNTEAFF | 14 | few | TRBV6-1 | TRBD1 | TRBJ1-1
TGTGCCAGCAGTGGCCGGTTGGAGCAGTACTTC | CASSGRLEQYF | 11 | NA | TRBV6-6 | NA | TRBJ2-7
TGTGCCAGTAGTATGGAAGGACGGTACAGGGGCGCGAGGAATGAGCAGTTCTTC | CASSMEGRYRGARNEQFF | 18 | NA | TRBV19 | TRBD1 | TRBJ2-1
TGTGCCACCAGCATTGACTCTAACTATGGCTACACCTTC | CATSIDSNYGYTF | 13 | NA | TRBV2 | NA | TRBJ1-2
TGTGCCAGCAGCCCCCAGGATGGGACAGGAGAGACCCAGTACTTC | CASSPQDGTGETQYF | 15 | NA | TRBV4-2 | TRBD1 | TRBJ2-5
TGTGCCAGCAGCTTCTTTTCACTAGTAATGCTGGAGACCCAGTACTTC | CASSFFSLVMLETQYF | 16 | NA | TRBV5-6 | NA | TRBJ2-5
TGTGCCAGCAGTTACTCTTACAATCGTGGCTACACCTTC | CASSYSYNRGYTF | 13 | NA | TRBV6-5 | NA | TRBJ1-2
TGTGCCACCTCTCGGGGCCTCGAAGCTTTCTTT | CATSRGLEAFF | 11 | NA | TRBV19 | NA | TRBJ1-1
TGTGCCAGTAGTATGTCGGCAGGTGTCAACGAGCAGTACTTC | CASSMSAGVNEQYF | 14 | few | TRBV19 | NA | TRBJ2-7
TGTGCCAGCAAGCGACAGTTGAACACTGAAGCTTTCTTT | CASKRQLNTEAFF | 13 | NA | TRBV5-4 | NA | TRBJ1-1
TGCGCCAGCAGGGAGGGGACCCTTCGCACAGATACGCAGTATTTT | CASREGTLRTDTQYF | 15 | NA | TRBV5-1 | NA | TRBJ2-3
TGTGCCAGCATTCCTAGGGGAATATCCTACGAGCAGTACTTC | CASIPRGISYEQYF | 14 | NA | TRBV6-1 | NA | TRBJ2-7
TGCGCCAGCAGCTTGGCCGGGCCTCCCTACGAGCAGTACTTC | CASSLAGPPYEQYF | 14 | few | TRBV5-1 | NA | TRBJ2-7
TGTGCCAGTACGAAGAGGGGATCTAGCACAGATACGCAGTATTTT | CASTKRGSSTDTQYF | 15 | few | TRBV19 | NA | TRBJ2-3
TGTGCCAGCAGCCTATCTCCGGGGGGGTCAGATACGCAGTATTTT | CASSLSPGGSDTQYF | 15 | few | TRBV4-2 | TRBD2 | TRBJ2-3
TGTGCCGGGGGGCCAGGCGCAGTAAAAGGGGGCTACACCTTC | CAGGPGAVKGGYTF | 14 | NA | TRBV7-2 | NA | TRBJ1-2
TGTGCCAGCAGTTCCGCAGGGGCCCTCACAGATACGCAGTATTTT | CASSSAGALTDTQYF | 15 | NA | TRBV5-4 | NA | TRBJ2-3
TGTGCCATCACTCCCGTGCTGGACGGGGAGCTGTTTTTT | CAITPVLDGELFF | 13 | NA | TRBV10-3 | NA | TRBJ2-2
TGTGCCAGCAGCACCGGGATCCCCACTCGGAGCTCCTACGAGCAGTACTTC | CASSTGIPTRSSYEQYF | 17 | few | TRBV5-4 | NA | TRBJ2-7
TGCGCCAGCAGCTTGGGACAGGGGGCAGATACGCAGTATTTT | CASSLGQGADTQYF | 14 | few | TRBV5-1 | TRBD1 | TRBJ2-3
TGTGCCAGCTCTTCGGAGGCGGGGGCGCGGACTGAAGCTTTCTTT | CASSSEAGARTEAFF | 15 | NA | TRBV18 | NA | TRBJ1-1
TGTGCCAGCAGCCCCGTTAGGGGAAACACCGGGGAGCTGTTTTTT | CASSPVRGNTGELFF | 15 | NA | TRBV14 | NA | TRBJ2-2
TGTGCCAGCAGTGTGTGGAAAGTTAGGCAGCTCTTC | CASSVWKVRQLF | 12 | once | TRBV6-1 | NA | TRBJ2-1
TGTGCCAGCAGGGGGGGACAGGGGGCTAGTAGCTACACCTTC | CASRGGQGASSYTF | 14 | few | TRBV6-1 | TRBD1 | TRBJ1-2
TGTGCCAGCAGTGAACACGGGGGGCGGGTCACAGATACGCAGTATTTT | CASSEHGGRVTDTQYF | 16 | NA | TRBV6-1 | NA | TRBJ2-3
TGTGCCTGGAGTTTGCAGGGTAAGCCCCAGCATTTT | CAWSLQGKPQHF | 12 | NA | TRBV30 | NA | TRBJ1-5
TGCAGCGTAGGGGGGGCGTTAGAGACCCAGTACTTC | CSVGGALETQYF | 12 | few | TRBV29-1 | NA | TRBJ2-5
TGTGCCAGCAGCTTGGAGGGCCGTGAGCAGTTCTTC | CASSLEGREQFF | 12 | NA | TRBV5-7 | NA | TRBJ2-1
TGTGCCAGTAGTATCGGGGAGGGCAATGAGCAGTTCTTC | CASSIGEGNEQFF | 13 | NA | TRBV19 | TRBD2 | TRBJ2-1
TGTGCCAGCAGTCCCTATCGAGGACAGGGCTATGGCTACACCTTC | CASSPYRGQGYGYTF | 15 | NA | TRBV6-5 | TRBD1 | TRBJ1-2
TGTGCCAGCAGCCTACAGACAGGGGGCGTTTCGAGGACTGAAGCTTTCTTT | CASSLQTGGVSRTEAFF | 17 | NA | TRBV4-2 | TRBD1 | TRBJ1-1
TGCAGCGGCCGAGCTCCAGATACGCAGTATTTT | CSGRAPDTQYF | 11 | NA | TRBV29-1 | NA | TRBJ2-3
TGTGCCAGCAGCTACAGGGAAGTCGGATCACCCCTCCACTTT | CASSYREVGSPLHF | 14 | NA | TRBV11-3 | NA | TRBJ1-6
TGTGCCAGCAGTGACCGGACAGGGGCTGGGGCCAACGTCCTGACTTTC | CASSDRTGAGANVLTF | 16 | NA | TRBV2 | TRBD1 | TRBJ2-6
TGTGCCAGCTCACGGGCCGATAACTATGGCTACACCTTC | CASSRADNYGYTF | 13 | NA | TRBV18 | NA | TRBJ1-2
TGTGCCAGCAGCTTGACAGGGAGAACTGAAGCTTTCTTT | CASSLTGRTEAFF | 13 | few | TRBV7-2 | TRBD1 | TRBJ1-1
TGTGCCAGCAGCTCCGGTCGGGGACGCGGGTCCTATGGCTACACCTTC | CASSSGRGRGSYGYTF | 16 | once | TRBV7-6 | NA | TRBJ1-2
TGCGCCAGCAGCCAAGTTATAGTATTCGGGCAGCCATTGAACACTGAAGCTTTCTTT | CASSQVIVFGQPLNTEAFF | 19 | medium-sized | TRBV4-1 | NA | TRBJ1-1